This TCR beta chain was sequenced during a study of blood T cell repertoires in COVID-19. Study context: Acute and convalescent COVID-19 samples came from the United States, Italy and Spain. The analysed material was cDNA or gDNA that came from T cells, B-cell-depleted T cells, or PBMCs.

Clones were sequenced by immunoSEQ multiplex PCR, and TCRdb holds only the in-frame ones, with some missing. The data contain about 140,000 clones, about 83% of them singletons. V shed 5 bases and J 7 bases; nucleotides not matched to a gene: 5. The CDR3 consists of 13 residues. Germline V gene lookup returns CDR1 LNHDA and CDR2 SQIVND (reference sequence). Source material: peripheral blood. The source is a man between 25 and 39 years old with COVID-19, enrolled during active disease. This sequence joins TRBV19 and TRBJ2-1, with 7 bases that match TRBD2. This CDR3 reads CASSSLSGNEQFF. The CDR3 nucleotides read TGTGCCAGTAGTTCCCTTAGCGGGAATGAGCAGTTCTTC.